A selection of T cell receptor beta chains follows, all from one sample in a study of Tregs in tolerant kidney transplant recipients. The assay was immunoSEQ multiplex PCR, and TCRdb's table has in-frame clones only and misses some. The sample holds roughly 120,000 clones, 92% seen once. The material sequenced was CD4+ T cells from blood. The receptors derive from a human donor in good health. CDR3s include the opening cysteine and the closing phenylalanine or tryptophan. A D gene is named only where the DNA matches it firmly. Only some rows state a clone size, as once, few, many or a class for expanded clones.

>-|TRBJ1-2|TRBV7-9|-
CASSLVGRGEGYTF
TGTGCCAGCAGCTTAGTAGGCAGGGGAGAGGGCTACACCTTC
>-|TRBJ2-1|TRBV18|-
CASSPPVSRVSGEQFF
TGTGCCAGCTCACCACCGGTTTCCAGGGTGTCGGGTGAGCAGTTCTTC
>TRBD2|TRBJ2-3|TRBV7-9|-
CASSQPTSGGTTDTQYF
TGTGCCAGCAGCCAGCCGACTAGCGGGGGAACCACAGATACGCAGTATTTT
>-|TRBJ2-5|TRBV7-9|-
CASSLMETQYF
TGTGCCAGCAGCTTAATGGAGACCCAGTACTTC
>-|TRBJ2-3|TRBV4-2|-
CASSQQGLATDTQYF
TGTGCCAGCAGCCAGCAGGGACTCGCCACAGATACGCAGTATTTT
>-|TRBJ2-1|TRBV7-2|-
CASSLSRLGDSYNEQFF
TGTGCCAGCAGCTTAAGCCGACTCGGAGACTCCTACAATGAGCAGTTCTTC
>-|TRBJ1-6|TRBV10-1|-
CASSASPGAALHF
TGCGCCAGCAGTGCATCGCCAGGAGCGGCCCTCCACTTT
>TRBD1|TRBJ2-1|TRBV18|-
CASSPKTGDSSYNEQFF
TGTGCCAGCTCACCAAAAACAGGGGACAGCTCCTACAATGAGCAGTTCTTC
>-|TRBJ2-1|TRBV2|-
CASRVYNEQFF
TGTGCCAGCAGGGTGTACAATGAGCAGTTCTTC
>-|TRBJ1-2|TRBV2|-
CASRDTGSYGYTF
TGTGCCAGCAGAGATACAGGGAGTTATGGCTACACCTTC
>TRBD1|TRBJ2-3|TRBV18|once
CASSPRQGRTDTQYF
TGTGCCAGCTCACCCCGACAGGGACGCACAGATACGCAGTATTTT
>-|TRBJ2-7|TRBV5-6|-
CASSLAGGEEAYEQYF
TGTGCCAGCAGCTTGGCCGGAGGGGAAGAGGCCTACGAGCAGTACTTC
>-|TRBJ2-7|TRBV30|-
CAWSVPQKARFSYEQYF
TGTGCCTGGAGTGTACCCCAAAAGGCTAGATTCTCCTACGAGCAGTACTTC
>TRBD1|TRBJ2-5|TRBV6-1|-
CASSETPRATGRETQYF
TGTGCCAGCAGTGAAACCCCCCGTGCGACAGGGCGGGAGACCCAGTACTTC
>-|TRBJ1-1|TRBV7-2|-
CASSFFAGAEAFF
TGTGCCAGCAGCTTTTTTGCCGGTGCTGAAGCTTTCTTT
>-|TRBJ1-3|TRBV7-9|-
CASSLRVSGNTIYF
TGTGCCAGCAGCTTACGTGTCTCTGGAAACACCATATATTTT
>-|TRBJ1-1|TRBV18|-
CASSPIKGTEAFF
TGTGCCAGCTCACCAATCAAGGGCACTGAAGCTTTCTTT
>TRBD1|TRBJ2-7|TRBV6-1|-
CASSEVLFWTGVGEQYF
TGTGCCAGCAGTGAAGTCCTCTTTTGGACAGGGGTTGGGGAGCAGTACTTC
>TRBD1|TRBJ1-2|TRBV6-4|once
CASRNGQGEGYTF
TGTGCCAGCAGAAACGGACAGGGTGAAGGCTACACCTTC
>-|TRBJ1-5|TRBV30|-
CAWQYSNQPQHF
TGTGCCTGGCAGTATAGCAATCAGCCCCAGCATTTT
>TRBD1|TRBJ2-5|TRBV5-1|-
CASSLGTGGAQETQYF
TGCGCCAGCAGCTTGGGGACAGGGGGGGCCCAAGAGACCCAGTACTTC
>-|TRBJ1-5|TRBV11-2|-
CASSLDLGNQPQHF
TGTGCCAGCAGCTTAGATCTCGGTAATCAGCCCCAGCATTTT
>-|TRBJ2-3|TRBV19|-
CASSTRYLGTISTDTQYF
TGTGCCAGTAGTACCAGATATCTAGGAACGATTAGCACAGATACGCAGTATTTT
>-|TRBJ2-7|TRBV11-2|-
CASSLSDYEQYF
TGTGCCAGCAGCTTAAGTGACTACGAGCAGTACTTC
>TRBD1|TRBJ1-6|TRBV6-5|once
CASSQGTEGSPLHF
TGTGCCAGCAGCCAGGGGACAGAGGGTTCACCCCTCCACTTT
>-|TRBJ1-3|TRBV7-8|-
CASSLGGSGNTIYF
TGTGCCAGCAGCTTAGGGGGATCTGGAAACACCATATATTTT
>TRBD1|TRBJ2-7|TRBV5-6|-
CASSFDRVAREQYF
TGTGCCAGCAGCTTTGACAGGGTAGCTCGCGAGCAGTACTTC
>-|TRBJ1-4|TRBV6-6|-
CASSYSHSYNEKLFF
TGTGCCAGCAGTTACTCTCACAGCTATAATGAAAAACTGTTTTTT
>-|TRBJ1-6|TRBV2|-
CASRTFSGISPLHF
TGTGCCAGCCGAACTTTCTCAGGGATTTCACCCCTCCACTTT
>TRBD1|TRBJ2-1|TRBV18|-
CASSSGQGGNEQFF
TGTGCCAGCTCATCAGGACAGGGAGGTAATGAGCAGTTCTTC
>-|TRBJ1-4|TRBV29-1|-
CSALQGNEKLFF
TGCAGCGCATTACAGGGAAATGAAAAACTGTTTTTT
>-|TRBJ1-2|TRBV7-6|once
CASSPRDTNYGYTF
TGTGCCAGCAGCCCCAGGGACACTAACTATGGCTACACCTTC
>-|TRBJ1-6|TRBV27|-
CASSLSGQGSPLHF
TGTGCCAGCAGTTTATCGGGACAAGGGTCACCCCTCCACTTT
>TRBD1|TRBJ2-5|TRBV19|-
CASSIGTGQRETQYF
TGTGCCAGTAGTATAGGGACAGGCCAAAGGGAGACCCAGTACTTC
>TRBD2|TRBJ2-7|TRBV4-2|-
CASSQAGTSGTYEQYF
TGTGCCAGCAGCCAAGCCGGGACTAGCGGTACCTACGAGCAGTACTTC
>-|TRBJ1-3|TRBV2|-
CASTGRLSGNTIYF
TGTGCCAGTACAGGAAGGCTCTCTGGAAACACCATATATTTT
>TRBD2|TRBJ2-5|TRBV5-4|-
CASSFRVAGEETQYF
TGTGCCAGCAGCTTTAGGGTAGCGGGGGAAGAGACCCAGTACTTC
>-|TRBJ1-1|TRBV18|once
CASSPVGLEAFF
TGTGCCAGCTCACCAGTCGGACTAGAGGCTTTCTTT
>-|TRBJ2-7|TRBV15|-
CATSRDWGRNYEQYF
TGTGCCACCAGCAGAGACTGGGGCAGGAACTACGAGCAGTACTTC
>-|TRBJ1-5|TRBV5-5|-
CASSFSGGSNQPQHF
TGTGCCAGCAGCTTTTCGGGAGGAAGCAATCAGCCCCAGCATTTT
>-|TRBJ2-5|TRBV6-6|-
CASSYARQETQYF
TGTGCCAGCAGTTACGCCCGGCAAGAGACCCAGTACTTC
>-|TRBJ1-2|TRBV19|-
CASSPPLGHGYGYTF
TGTGCCAGTAGTCCGCCTCTAGGACACGGGTATGGCTACACCTTC
>-|TRBJ1-4|TRBV19|-
CASSMGRGEKLFF
TGTGCCAGTAGTATGGGCAGGGGAGAAAAACTGTTTTTT
>-|TRBJ2-5|TRBV7-9|-
CASSLAPEQETQYF
TGTGCCAGCAGCTTAGCGCCGGAGCAAGAGACCCAGTACTTC
>TRBD2|TRBJ2-1|TRBV29-1|once
CSVDVGSGITNEQFF
TGCAGCGTCGATGTGGGTAGCGGGATTACCAATGAGCAGTTCTTC
>-|TRBJ1-2|TRBV11-1|-
CASSLRGSYGYTF
TGTGCCAGCAGCTTGAGAGGGTCGTATGGCTACACCTTC
>-|TRBJ1-5|TRBV5-5|once
CASSLNQGVQPQHF
TGTGCCAGCAGCTTGAATCAGGGAGTTCAGCCCCAGCATTTT
>TRBD1|TRBJ2-7|TRBV6-1|-
CASSDRDRGAYEQYF
TGTGCCAGCAGTGACCGGGACAGGGGGGCCTACGAGCAGTACTTC
>TRBD2|TRBJ2-3|TRBV2|once
CASRPSSGSADTQYF
TGTGCCAGCAGACCCTCTAGCGGGAGCGCAGATACGCAGTATTTT
>TRBD1|TRBJ1-5|TRBV27|-
CASSTGTGGGQPQHF
TGTGCCAGCAGTACTGGGACAGGGGGCGGTCAGCCCCAGCATTTT
>-|TRBJ1-5|TRBV7-9|-
CASSLSLGAFNQPQHF
TGTGCCAGCAGCTTGTCGTTGGGGGCTTTCAATCAGCCCCAGCATTTT
>-|TRBJ2-5|TRBV7-2|-
CASSNTGPQETQYF
TGTGCCAGCAGCAATACAGGGCCCCAAGAGACCCAGTACTTC
>-|TRBJ1-1|TRBV9|-
CASSVTRDTEAFF
TGTGCCAGCAGCGTAACCAGGGACACTGAAGCTTTCTTT